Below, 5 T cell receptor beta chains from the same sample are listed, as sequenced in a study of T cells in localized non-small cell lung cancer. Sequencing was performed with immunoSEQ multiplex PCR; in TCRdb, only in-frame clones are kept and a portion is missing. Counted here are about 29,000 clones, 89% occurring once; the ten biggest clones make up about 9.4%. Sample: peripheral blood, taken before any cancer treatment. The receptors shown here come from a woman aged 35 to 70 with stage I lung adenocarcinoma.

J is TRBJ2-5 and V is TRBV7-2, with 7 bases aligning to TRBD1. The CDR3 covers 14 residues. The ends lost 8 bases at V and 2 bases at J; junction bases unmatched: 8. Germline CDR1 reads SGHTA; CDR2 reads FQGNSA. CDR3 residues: CASSRDSRQETQYF. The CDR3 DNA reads TGTGCCAGCTCCAGGGACAGTCGTCAAGAGACCCAGTACTTC.

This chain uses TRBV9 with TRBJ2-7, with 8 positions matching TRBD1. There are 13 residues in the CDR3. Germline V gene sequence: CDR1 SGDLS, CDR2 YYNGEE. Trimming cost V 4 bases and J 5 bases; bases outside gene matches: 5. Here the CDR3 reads CASSPTGGNEQYF. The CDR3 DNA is TGTGCCAGCAGCCCTACAGGGGGTAACGAGCAGTACTTC.

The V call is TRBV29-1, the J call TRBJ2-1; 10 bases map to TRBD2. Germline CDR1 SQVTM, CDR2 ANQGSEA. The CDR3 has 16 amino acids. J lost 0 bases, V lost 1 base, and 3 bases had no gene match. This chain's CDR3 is CSVEGTSGSSYNEQFF. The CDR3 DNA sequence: TGCAGCGTTGAAGGGACTAGCGGTAGCTCCTACAATGAGCAGTTCTTC.

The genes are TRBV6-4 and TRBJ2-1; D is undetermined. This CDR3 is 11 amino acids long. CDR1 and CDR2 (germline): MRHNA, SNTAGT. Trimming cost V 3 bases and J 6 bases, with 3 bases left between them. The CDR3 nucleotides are TGTGCCAGCAGTGAAGGCAATGAGCAGTTCTTC. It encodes CASSEGNEQFF.

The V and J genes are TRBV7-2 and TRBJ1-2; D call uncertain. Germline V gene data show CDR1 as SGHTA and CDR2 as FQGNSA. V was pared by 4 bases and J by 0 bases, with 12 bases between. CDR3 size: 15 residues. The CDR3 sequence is CASSSSGSANYGYTF. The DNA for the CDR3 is TGTGCCAGCAGCTCTTCCGGGTCAGCTAACTATGGCTACACCTTC. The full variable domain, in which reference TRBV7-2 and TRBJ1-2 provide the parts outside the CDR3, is GAGVSQSPSNKVTEKGKDVELRCDPISGHTALYWYRQSLGQGLEFLIYFQGNSAPDKSGLPSDRFSAERTGGSVSTLTIQRTQQEDSAVYLCASSSSGSANYGYTFGSGTRLTVV.